This entry lists 15 T cell receptor beta chains sequenced from one sample in a study of blood T cell repertoires in COVID-19. Method: immunoSEQ multiplex PCR; TCRdb's copy keeps in-frame clones and lacks some. The data show approximately 150,000 clones, with roughly 80% seen just once and 8.6% held by the top ten. Sequencing used peripheral blood. Every receptor here comes from a man between 50 and 59 years old with active or convalescent COVID-19.

The rearrangement joins TRBV11-2 to TRBJ2-3; maybe TRBD2 (5 bases). CDR3 length: 15 residues. V lost 2 bases and J 2 bases, leaving 11 bases between the germline ends. Germline V CDR1 and CDR2: SGHAT, FQNNGV. CDR3 nucleotide sequence: TGTGCCAGCAGCTTAACCCTAGCTATCACAGATACGCAGTATTTT. This codes for CASSLTLAITDTQYF.

The CDR3 region has the DNA TGTGCCAGCAGCTCCGGGACAGCCAGCAATCAGCCCCAGCATTTT. Encoded protein: CASSSGTASNQPQHF. The V and J genes are TRBV7-9 and TRBJ1-5; 7 bases fit TRBD1. CDR3 length equals 15 residues. J gave up 1 base and V 4 bases, and 4 bases lay outside the gene matches. Germline V CDR1 and CDR2: SEHNR, FQNEAQ (reference sequence). Filled out from reference TRBV7-9 and TRBJ1-5, the complete variable domain reads DTGVSQNPRHKITKRGQNVTFRCDPISEHNRLYWYRQTLGQGPEFLTYFQNEAQLEKSRLLSDRFSAERPKGSFSTLEIQRTEQGDSAMYLCASSSGTASNQPQHFGDGTRLSIL.

This chain joins TRBV19 and TRBJ2-1; 11 bases fit TRBD2. The V gene end was trimmed by 1 base and the J gene end by 6 bases; junction bases not matched to a gene: 11. From germline, CDR1 is LNHDA and CDR2 SQIVND (reference sequence). This CDR3 spans 18 amino acids. CDR3 loop: CASSIGGLAGGGSNEQFF. Here the CDR3 DNA reads TGTGCCAGTAGTATAGGAGGGCTAGCGGGAGGAGGGAGCAATGAGCAGTTCTTC.

The rearrangement joins TRBV24-1 to TRBJ1-2; 9 bases match TRBD1. Germline V gene lookup returns CDR1 KGHDR and CDR2 SFDVKD. The J segment lost 0 bases and the V segment lost 1 base, leaving 5 bases of the junction unmatched. There are 17 residues in the CDR3. DNA for the CDR3: TGTGCCACCAGTGATTTAGGGACAGGGACCTCTAACTATGGCTACACCTTC. It yields the protein CATSDLGTGTSNYGYTF.

V gene TRBV7-9 combines with J gene TRBJ2-7; 7 bases are a match to TRBD2. Germline V gene lookup returns CDR1 SEHNR and CDR2 FQNEAQ (reference sequence). This CDR3 is 16 amino acids long. Trimming removed 4 bases from V and 2 bases from J; junction bases left unmatched: 11. CDR3 residues: CASSSSQGGLAYEQYF. CDR3 bases: TGTGCCAGCAGCTCCTCCCAGGGAGGGCTAGCCTACGAGCAGTACTTC.

The chain recombines TRBV5-1 with TRBJ2-5, with a tentative D call TRBD2 (6 bases). This CDR3 has 13 residues. Germline V gene lookup returns CDR1 SGHRS and CDR2 YFSETQ. V was clipped by 6 bases and J by 2 bases, with 11 bases between them. For the CDR3, the DNA is TGCGCCAGCACTCGGGGAGGACAAGAGACCCAGTACTTC. This sequence encodes CASTRGGQETQYF.

The chain employs TRBV5-1 and TRBJ1-2; D unresolved. Trimming stripped 5 bases from V and 8 bases from J, with 22 bases between. CDR1 and CDR2 from the germline V gene are SGHRS and YFSETQ. The CDR3 contains 15 residues. The CDR3 DNA reads TGCGCCAGCAGTCGGTCCGCCGGGAGCGATGGGGGCTACACCTTC. It is translated as CASSRSAGSDGGYTF.

The chain carries TRBV6-4 and TRBJ1-1; the match to TRBD1 covers 7 bases. V lost 6 bases, J lost 7 bases, and 8 bases stayed unmatched. From germline, CDR1 is MRHNA and CDR2 SNTAGT. The CDR3 consists of 13 residues. CDR3 coding DNA: TGTGCCAGCAGATTGGCCTCAGGGGGTGAAGCTTTCTTT. Translation gives CASRLASGGEAFF.

CDR3 sequence: CASSEDDYSGDYGYTF. The DNA of the CDR3 is TGTGCCAGCAGTGAAGACGACTATTCTGGCGACTATGGCTACACCTTC. This chain connects TRBV6-1 to TRBJ1-2; no definite D call. CDR3 size: 16 residues. Trimming left V 1 base short and J 3 bases short, with 15 bases between. From germline, CDR1 is MNHNS and CDR2 SASEGT.

This chain connects TRBV24-1 to TRBJ2-1, with 9 bases aligning to TRBD1. Germline CDR1 and CDR2: KGHDR and SFDVKD. The J segment lost 7 bases and the V segment lost 1 base, leaving 13 bases of the junction unmatched. The CDR3 totals 18 residues. The CDR3 coding sequence is TGTGCCACCAGTGATTTTAAACTTCCGGGACAGGGTCGAAATGAGCAGTTCTTC. Translating it yields CATSDFKLPGQGRNEQFF.

The rearrangement joins TRBV6-2 or TRBV6-3 to TRBJ2-2; TRBD2 matches at 13 bases. The CDR3 consists of 17 residues. V lost 2 bases and J lost 5; bases outside the gene matches: 5. Germline CDR1 is MNHEY and CDR2 is SVGEGT. The CDR3 nucleotides read TGTGCCAGCAGTTACCCGACTAGCGGGAGGTTTACCGGGGAGCTGTTTTTT. Translation gives CASSYPTSGRFTGELFF.

The V and J genes are TRBV28 and TRBJ1-2, with 10 bases fitting TRBD1. The CDR3 is made up of 14 amino acids. Per the germline V gene, CDR1 is MDHEN and CDR2 is SYDVKM. Losses at the gene ends were 3 bases for V and 8 bases for J; bases not matched to a gene: 6. CDR3 in amino acids: CASSFGTGARGYTF. DNA for the CDR3: TGTGCCAGCAGTTTCGGGACAGGGGCCCGGGGCTACACCTTC.

This chain connects TRBV9 to TRBJ2-2, with 7 bases identical to TRBD1. The V gene end was trimmed by 3 bases and the J gene end by 3 bases; junction bases not matched to a gene: 11. The CDR3 is 17 residues long. Germline V gives CDR1 SGDLS, CDR2 YYNGEE. CDR3 region: CASSGSPGTEYTGELFF. DNA of the CDR3: TGTGCCAGCAGCGGGAGTCCCGGGACAGAGTACACCGGGGAGCTGTTTTTT.

In this sample, this clone turned up once. This chain joins TRBV18 and TRBJ2-3; perhaps TRBD1 as D (6 bases). V lost 4 bases and J 1 base, leaving 18 bases between the germline ends. The CDR3 runs to 17 residues. Germline CDR1 and CDR2: KGHSH and LQKENI. CDR3 in amino acids: CASSLSRGSQGTDTQYF. The DNA of the CDR3 is TGTGCCAGCTCACTAAGCAGGGGATCCCAGGGCACAGATACGCAGTATTTT.

The rearrangement links TRBV6-6 to TRBJ2-1, with TRBD2 matching 10 bases. CDR1 and CDR2 from the germline V gene are MNHNY and SVGAGI (reference sequence). The CDR3 consists of 17 residues. The V and J ends lost 5 bases and 6 bases, in that order; junction bases with no gene match: 13. CDR3 in amino acids: CASSPPGASGGRNEQFF. As DNA, the CDR3 is TGTGCCAGCAGTCCCCCCGGCGCTAGCGGGGGCCGCAATGAGCAGTTCTTC.